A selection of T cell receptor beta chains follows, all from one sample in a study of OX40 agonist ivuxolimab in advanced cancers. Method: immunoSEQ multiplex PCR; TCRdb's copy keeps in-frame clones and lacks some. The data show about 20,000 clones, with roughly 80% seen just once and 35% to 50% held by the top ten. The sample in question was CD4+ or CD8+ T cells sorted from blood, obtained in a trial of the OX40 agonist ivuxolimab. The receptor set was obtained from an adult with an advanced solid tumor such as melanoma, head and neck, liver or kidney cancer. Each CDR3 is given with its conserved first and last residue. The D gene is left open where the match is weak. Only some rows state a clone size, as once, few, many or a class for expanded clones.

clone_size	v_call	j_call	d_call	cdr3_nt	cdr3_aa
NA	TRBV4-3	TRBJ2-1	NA	TGCGCCAGCAGCCATCCCGAGAGGGGGGGTGAGCAGTTCTTC	CASSHPERGGEQFF
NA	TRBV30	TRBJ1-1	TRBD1	TGTGCCTGGCGCAGGGGGCCGAACACTGAAGCTTTCTTT	CAWRRGPNTEAFF
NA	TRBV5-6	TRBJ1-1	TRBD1	TGTGCCAGCAGCTACGGGACAGGGGGCGATGACACTGAAGCTTTCTTT	CASSYGTGGDDTEAFF
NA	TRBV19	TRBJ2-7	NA	TGTGCCAGTAGTATACAGGGGGGAACCTACGAGCAGTACTTC	CASSIQGGTYEQYF
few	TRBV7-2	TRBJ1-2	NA	TGTGCCAGCAGCTCCGCTCTCTACACCTTC	CASSSALYTF
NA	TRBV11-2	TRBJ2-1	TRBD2	TGTGCCAGCAGCTTAGATCCTAGCGGGGGGACGGAGCAGTTCTTC	CASSLDPSGGTEQFF
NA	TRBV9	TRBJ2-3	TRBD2	TGTGCCAGCAGCGTAGATCTAGCGGGGGGGTTCTTGAGCACAGATACGCAGTATTTT	CASSVDLAGGFLSTDTQYF
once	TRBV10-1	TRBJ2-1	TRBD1	TGCGCCAGCAGTGAGTCTATTGGGACAGGGGCGCAGTTCTTC	CASSESIGTGAQFF
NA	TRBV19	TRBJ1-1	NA	TGTGCCACGTTTGGGGGGCACACTGAAGCTTTCTTT	CATFGGHTEAFF
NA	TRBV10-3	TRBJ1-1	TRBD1	TGTGCCATCAGTGAGCCCTGGACAGGGGACACTGAAGCTTTCTTT	CAISEPWTGDTEAFF
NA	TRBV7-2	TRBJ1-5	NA	TGTGCCAGCAGCTTAGTCTGGGGGGGACGCAATCAGCCCCAGCATTTT	CASSLVWGGRNQPQHF